Below, 27 T cell receptor beta chains from the same sample are listed, as sequenced in a study of CD4+ T cells in melanoma. The table came from immunoSEQ multiplex PCR; TCRdb's copy has only in-frame clones and leaves some out. The profile shows roughly 140,000 clones, roughly 91% of them singletons. The receptors originated from a human donor with melanoma.

This clone was found once. The gene calls are TRBV7-3 and TRBJ2-7, with D unclear. Germline CDR1 SGHTA, CDR2 FQGTGA. CDR3 size: 13 residues. The ends were cut back, 5 bases at V and 2 bases at J, with 10 bases in the middle. The CDR3 spells CASSIGPTYEQYF. CDR3 sequence (DNA): TGTGCCAGCAGCATTGGACCGACCTACGAGCAGTACTTC.

The chain recombines TRBV18 with TRBJ1-2; weak D call: TRBD1 (6 bases). Looked up from germline, CDR1 is KGHSH and CDR2 is LQKENI. V was shortened by 3 bases and J by 3 bases, with 14 bases between the two germline ends. The CDR3 runs to 15 residues. CDR3 bases: TGTGCCAGCTCACCCCCAGGGGTTGGGGACTATGGCTACACCTTC. Translated: CASSPPGVGDYGYTF.

The rearrangement joins TRBV2 to TRBJ2-1, with 7 bases fitting TRBD1. Germline values: CDR1 SNHLY, CDR2 FYNNEI. The V segment lost 10 bases and the J segment 3 bases; nucleotides outside the gene matches: 9. This CDR3 is built from 14 residues. The CDR3 DNA follows: TGTGCCACCAACAGGGGCGAGAGCTACAATGAGCAGTTCTTC. Translating gives CATNRGESYNEQFF.

The count of this clone is one. V usage is TRBV5-1 and J usage is TRBJ1-2; a weak D match, TRBD1 (6 bases). The CDR3 has 16 residues. Germline CDR1 and CDR2: SGHRS and YFSETQ. V was pared by 4 bases and J by 0 bases, with 16 bases between. As DNA, the CDR3 is TGCGCCAGCAGCCGGGACACCAAGGGGCCTAACTATGGCTACACCTTC. Translating gives CASSRDTKGPNYGYTF.

The chain couples TRBV5-1 to TRBJ1-3; D is undetermined. The CDR3 contains 15 residues. The germline V gene has CDR1 SGHRS and CDR2 YFSETQ. Trimming took 0 bases from V and 3 from J, leaving 10 bases between them. In DNA, the CDR3 is TGCGCCAGCAGCTTGGAGTCAGTCTATGGAAACACCATATATTTT. It specifies CASSLESVYGNTIYF.

The rearrangement joins TRBV19 to TRBJ2-3; D might be TRBD1 (5 bases). Germline loops: CDR1 LNHDA, CDR2 SQIVND (reference sequence). V lost 5 bases and J lost 4, with 13 bases in between. The CDR3 is made up of 14 amino acids. CDR3 sequence: CASSPPMGPDTQYF. CDR3 sequence (DNA): TGTGCCAGTAGTCCCCCGATGGGGCCAGATACGCAGTATTTT.

V is TRBV6-6 and J is TRBJ2-7; D is perhaps TRBD1 or TRBD2 (6 bases each). The CDR3 has 13 residues. V dropped 2 bases and J dropped 6 bases, with 11 bases sitting between them. Per germline, CDR1 MNHNY and CDR2 SVGAGI (reference sequence). CDR3 nucleotide sequence: TGTGCCAGCAGTTACGATGGGGGGCGCGAGCAGTACTTC. This codes for CASSYDGGREQYF.

The chain couples TRBV11-2 to TRBJ2-7, with D tentatively TRBD1 (5 bases). The CDR3 consists of 13 residues. CDR1 is SGHAT and CDR2 is FQNNGV in the germline V gene. Between the trimmed V and J ends, which lost 5 bases and 6 bases, there was a span of 14 bases. The CDR3 loop reads CASSKQDLAEQYF. In DNA form, the CDR3 reads TGTGCCAGCAGCAAACAGGACCTCGCCGAGCAGTACTTC. The whole variable domain, filled in from reference TRBV11-2 and TRBJ2-7, reads EAGVAQSPRYKIIEKRQSVAFWCNPISGHATLYWYQQILGQGPKLLIQFQNNGVVDDSQLPKDRFSAERLKGVDSTLKIQPAKLEDSAVYLCASSKQDLAEQYFGPGTRLTVT.

V gene TRBV5-1 combines with J gene TRBJ2-5; a possible D gene is TRBD1 (6 bases). In germline, CDR1 is SGHRS, CDR2 YFSETQ. The CDR3 has 14 amino acids. With 5 bases removed from V and 2 bases from J, the gap between germline ends came to 13 bases. In nucleotides, the CDR3 is TGCGCCAGCAGTATGCCCCAGGGGCAAGAGACCCAGTACTTC. Protein product: CASSMPQGQETQYF. Supplemented by reference TRBV5-1 and TRBJ2-5, the full variable domain reads KAGVTQTPRYLIKTRGQQVTLSCSPISGHRSVSWYQQTPGQGLQFLFEYFSETQRNKGNFPGRFSGRQFSNSRSEMNVSTLELGDSALYLCASSMPQGQETQYFGPGTRLLVL.

The chain is built from TRBV7-9 and TRBJ2-1; D call uncertain. This CDR3 comprises 12 residues. Germline V gene data show CDR1 as SEHNR and CDR2 as FQNEAQ (reference sequence). Trimming shortened V by 2 bases and J by 10 bases, and 9 bases separated the two germline ends. As DNA, the CDR3 is TGTGCCAGCAGCTTAATTGACCGCGAGCAGTTCTTC. It yields the protein CASSLIDREQFF.

The V and J genes are TRBV19 and TRBJ1-6, with D tentatively TRBD1 (6 bases). Germline V gene data show CDR1 as LNHDA and CDR2 as SQIVND (reference sequence). This CDR3 region has 13 residues. Trimming removed 5 bases at V and 10 bases at J, with 12 bases between. Here the CDR3 DNA reads TGTGCCAGTAGTGCCCCAGGGGAATCACCCCTCCACTTT. Its translation: CASSAPGESPLHF.

The chain recombines TRBV5-5 with TRBJ2-7; D unclear. Germline values: CDR1 SGHKS, CDR2 YYEKEE (reference sequence). The CDR3 extends over 14 amino acids. V lost 0 bases to trimming and J lost 2 bases, with 9 bases between them. The CDR3 region is CASSLVGNPYEQYF. The CDR3 coding sequence is TGTGCCAGCAGCTTGGTGGGAAACCCCTACGAGCAGTACTTC.

This chain joins TRBV5-1 and TRBJ2-5; D uncertain. The germline CDR1 and CDR2 sequences are SGHRS and YFSETQ. This CDR3 has 14 residues. The V end was cut by 2 bases, the J end by 5 bases, with 13 bases between. The CDR3 DNA reads as TGCGCCAGCAGCTTAGCACCCCCGGCGGAGACCCAGTACTTC. It encodes CASSLAPPAETQYF.

The gene calls are TRBV5-1 and TRBJ2-5; D uncertain. The length of the CDR3 is 12 residues. Per the germline V gene, CDR1 is SGHRS and CDR2 is YFSETQ. Trimming took 5 bases from V and 5 from J, leaving 10 bases between them. CDR3 coding DNA: TGCGCCAGCAGTTTCCCCGGGGAGACCCAGTACTTC. Translated, it gives CASSFPGETQYF.

The V call is TRBV9, the J call TRBJ2-5; possible D gene TRBD1, 6 bases. This CDR3 contains 16 residues. V was trimmed by 3 bases and J by 5 bases, leaving 20 bases between them. CDR1 and CDR2 (germline): SGDLS, YYNGEE. The CDR3 region has the DNA TGTGCCAGCAGCGCTCGCCTGGGGGCAGGGCGGGAGACCCAGTACTTC. It specifies CASSARLGAGRETQYF.

The chain links TRBV2 to TRBJ2-3, with D possibly being TRBD2 (5 bases). This CDR3 is built from 13 residues. CDR1 is SNHLY and CDR2 is FYNNEI in the germline V gene. Trimming removed 7 bases at V and 3 bases at J, with 11 bases between. The CDR3 reads CASTRELTDTQYF. The CDR3 DNA sequence: TGTGCCAGCACGAGGGAACTAACAGATACGCAGTATTTT.

The V and J genes are TRBV4-2 and TRBJ2-7, with 9 bases lining up with TRBD2. The CDR3 loop spans 16 amino acids. Germline V gives CDR1 LGHNA, CDR2 YNFKEQ. V shed 4 bases and J 0 bases; nucleotides not matched to a gene: 7. The CDR3: CASSRNSGGNSYEQYF. In DNA, the CDR3 is TGTGCCAGCAGCCGAAATAGCGGGGGCAACTCCTACGAGCAGTACTTC.

This clone has a count of ten or more. The chain carries TRBV2 and TRBJ1-2; D remains ambiguous. With 4 bases removed from V and 5 bases from J, the gap between germline ends came to 20 bases. The CDR3 length is 16 residues. The germline V gene encodes CDR1 SNHLY and CDR2 FYNNEI. In DNA form, the CDR3 reads TGTGCCAGCAGTGTCCCCCCGACCCGTCGTCCATATGGCTACACCTTC. It specifies CASSVPPTRRPYGYTF.

This clone turned up a few times. The chain uses TRBV15 and TRBJ2-7; D possibly matches TRBD1 or TRBD2 (5 bases each). The CDR3 covers 15 residues. Germline values: CDR1 LNHNV, CDR2 YYDKDF (reference sequence). V lost 3 bases to trimming and J lost 4 bases, with 16 bases between them. CDR3 nucleotides: TGTGCCACCAGCAGCCCGGGACGGAAAGAGTACGAGCAGTACTTC. This codes for CATSSPGRKEYEQYF.

The chain employs TRBV9 and TRBJ1-2; weak D call: TRBD1 (5 bases). This CDR3 region has 11 residues. Germline values: CDR1 SGDLS, CDR2 YYNGEE. Trimming stripped 5 bases from V and 8 bases from J, with 10 bases between. CDR3 nucleotide sequence: TGTGCCAGCAGTAGGGACGGGGGCTACACCTTC. It encodes CASSRDGGYTF.

The chain carries TRBV5-1 and TRBJ2-7, with D possibly matching TRBD1 (7 bases). Looked up from germline, CDR1 is SGHRS and CDR2 is YFSETQ. The CDR3 spans 12 residues. V lost 2 bases to trimming and J lost 7 bases, with 10 bases between them. CDR3 nucleotide sequence: TGCGCCAGCAGCTTCCAGGGGGGTGAGCAGTACTTC. Translating gives CASSFQGGEQYF.

The rearrangement uses TRBV7-2 and TRBJ2-1, with a tentative D call TRBD2 (5 bases). The CDR3 has 16 amino acids. Trimming took 5 bases from V and 3 from J, leaving 17 bases between them. Germline values: CDR1 SGHTA, CDR2 FQGNSA. DNA of the CDR3: TGTGCCAGCAGCCGGTCGGATCCCGGGGACTACAATGAGCAGTTCTTC. The encoded protein is CASSRSDPGDYNEQFF.

V usage is TRBV7-8 and J usage is TRBJ1-2; unclear D gene. Trimming removed 5 bases at V and 1 base at J, with 8 bases between. Germline V lookup: CDR1 SGHVS, CDR2 FQNEAQ. The CDR3 totals 13 residues. CDR3 region: CASSPWGNYGYTF. Written as DNA, the CDR3 is TGTGCCAGCAGCCCGTGGGGTAACTATGGCTACACCTTC.

This clone was seen just once. The chain links TRBV5-1 to TRBJ1-1; TRBD1 aligns across 7 bases. Germline CDR1 reads SGHRS; CDR2 reads YFSETQ. V lost 4 bases and J lost 0; bases outside the gene matches: 6. The CDR3 runs to 15 residues. The CDR3 spells CASSGGQAMNTEAFF. CDR3 nucleotides: TGCGCCAGCAGCGGAGGACAGGCCATGAACACTGAAGCTTTCTTT.

The chain recombines TRBV12-5 with TRBJ2-5; 7 nucleotides align to TRBD1. Looked up from germline, CDR1 is LGHNT and CDR2 is FRNRAP. This CDR3 contains 14 residues. Trimming cost V 6 bases and J 2 bases; bases outside gene matches: 6. The CDR3 sequence is CASGTSTGQETQYF. The CDR3 DNA reads as TGTGCTAGTGGGACCTCGACAGGGCAAGAGACCCAGTACTTC.

In its sample, this clone was seen once. The rearrangement links TRBV5-4 to TRBJ1-1; TRBD1 might be the D (5 bases). V was cut by 2 bases and J by 3 bases, with 11 bases left in between. The CDR3 has 14 residues. The germline V gene encodes CDR1 SGHNT and CDR2 YYREEE (reference sequence). CDR3 sequence reads: CASSFKGIHTEAFF. CDR3 bases: TGTGCCAGCAGCTTCAAGGGGATACACACTGAAGCTTTCTTT.

This chain joins TRBV11-2 and TRBJ2-5; D unresolved. The CDR3 runs 11 residues. Germline V gives CDR1 SGHAT, CDR2 FQNNGV. V was cut by 10 bases and J by 5 bases, with 11 bases left in between. The CDR3 is CATGRYETQYF. CDR3 sequence (DNA): TGTGCCACCGGCCGGTACGAGACCCAGTACTTC.